Given below is one T cell receptor (beta chain) in context. Its target is not known. TCRdb's copy holds only in-frame clones and misses some; the assay was immunoSEQ multiplex PCR. The repertoire consists of approximately 28,000 clones, with approximately 83% occurring once and the leading ten covering approximately 4.9%. These data belong to a study of T cells in localized non-small cell lung cancer. Broader study findings: The greatest T cell clonality was found in uninvolved adjacent lung (higher than in tumor). In adjacent lung, a median roughly 60 of the top 100 tumor clones were found. Longer overall survival was seen with higher T cell density measured in blood.

Germline lookup yields CDR1 SNHLY and CDR2 FYNNEI. This CDR3 has 14 amino acids. V was pared by 10 bases and J by 6 bases, with 19 bases between. This specimen consisted of peripheral blood mononuclear cells, obtained before any cancer treatment. This chain uses TRBV2 with TRBJ1-5; perhaps TRBD1 as D (6 bases). The source is a man aged 40 to 70 with stage III lung adenocarcinoma. CDR3 sequence (DNA): TGTGCCACCTCGCGGGAGGGGGGGCCTCAGCCCCAGCATTTT. Protein sequence: CATSREGGPQPQHF.